This T cell receptor (beta chain) is drawn from a study of response to subunit inactivated influenza vaccine. General study findings and limits: It was the authors' suggestion that each seasonal influenza vaccination recruits few new T cells.

TCRdb redid the calling of the RT-PCR reads with MiXCR, one entry per CDR3 protein. In the table there are a few hundred thousand distinct CDR3 sequences, 12% to 15% of which are singletons. With regard to this clonotype: Antigen unknown.

This CDR3 region has 15 residues. The germline gives CDR1 SEHNR, CDR2 FQNEAQ (reference sequence). V lost 5 bases to trimming and J lost 4 bases; unmatched junction nucleotides: 9. Sample: PBMCs from blood, taken 11 to 12 days after vaccination. The clonotype originates from a man aged 50 to 60 who received an inactivated influenza vaccine. The chain joins TRBV7-9 to TRBJ2-3; 7 bases are a match to TRBD1. The CDR3 nucleotides read TGTGCCAGCAGCGCTCCGGGGACAGAGGCAGATACGCAGTATTTT. It encodes CASSAPGTEADTQYF.